The following is a TCR beta chain sequence with its context. This clonotype was found many times. Its antigen is not yet known. No per-base quality is available; no much larger clone lies one base away. The sample originates from a study of T cells after yellow fever vaccination (dated by TCRdb to between 2018 and 2021). Regarding the complete study: Libraries from fractions with low cell numbers were prepared with the SMART-Seq v4 Ultra Low Input RNA kit. Bulk TCR alpha and beta repertoires were sequenced longitudinally to track T-cell clones before and after primary and booster YFV17D yellow fever vaccination. Two healthy male donors, one aged 18 to 30 and one aged 30 to 40 years, made up the cohort. Blood was collected at multiple timepoints before and after primary and secondary immunization, and bulk PBMC replicates and cell subsets were isolated.

The sample's treatment or condition label, decoded: live attenuated yellow fever vaccine strain. A standard Ficoll-Paque protocol was used to isolate PBMCs from peripheral blood. Dynabeads CD4 and CD8 positive selection kits were used to isolate the CD4 and CD8 T-cell fractions. TriZol was used to extract RNA from bulk PBMCs, CD4 and CD8 fractions, and dextramer-positive and dextramer-negative fractions. Results the study describes overall, beyond this receptor: Because abundant contaminating clonotypes from the bulk population could be contained in FACS-sorted repertoires, computational filtering was required. Compared with the primary T-cell response, the secondary T-cell response was weaker but faster, peaking on day 5 rather than day 15. Most clones expanded after primary vaccination (96% of CD4 and roughly 91% of CD8) were re-detected after the booster, suggesting that broad memory maintenance occurred. The study included only two donors, which limits how far the findings can be generalized. A small fraction of clonotypes appeared in both the CD4 and CD8 compartments, likely as a result of convergent recombination.

There are 18 amino acids in the CDR3, from cysteine to phenylalanine inclusive. Only the CDR3 region is kept as DNA, spanning 54 bases read in frame from base 1. Reading the germline V gene gives CDR1 MGHRA and CDR2 YSYEKL. A distance of 18 bases separates the germline ends of V and J, which lose 0 bases and 0 bases respectively. TCR cDNA was made using 5'RACE template switching, a step that added a universal primer site and unique molecular identifiers. Priming for cDNA synthesis came from both the TCR alpha and TCR beta constant segments. Two PCR steps were used to amplify libraries, with sample barcodes and sequencing adapters being added in the second step. Libraries were sequenced on Illumina HiSeq 2500 (2x100 bp) or NovaSeq (2x150 bp). The source study handled its data this way. MIGEC handled demultiplexing of reads and collapsing into UMI consensus sequences, while MiXCR performed V(D)J alignment. Vaccine-responding clonotypes were defined with edgeR using replicate PBMC samples, requiring FDR below 0.01 and a log2 fold change above 5 up to day 15. CD4 or CD8 identity was assigned to each bulk clonotype according to whether the clonotype was present at higher abundance in the sequenced CD4 repertoire or the sequenced CD8 repertoire. The raw public data were reprocessed by TCRdb itself: fastp quality trimming at Q25, MiXCR clonotype calling, in-frame beta chains only. Every CDR3 protein is listed once, alongside the most common genes and DNA of its rows. The V and J calls were not made by the authors but by TCRdb's processing. The sample table holds 150,000 to 200,000 distinct CDR3 sequences, of which almost 7% were seen once. The ten biggest clones cover 2.5% to 3% of the sample.

This chain joins TRBV4-1 to TRBJ2-7; no D gene call is confident. This receptor was obtained from a man aged 18 to 29 who received the YFV17D yellow fever vaccine. Sequenced material: CD4+ T cells sorted from PBMCs, taken around 5 days after the first yellow fever vaccination. This receptor has the CDR3 CASSQDGQKARSSYEQYF. The DNA is as follows: TGCGCCAGCAGCCAAGATGGTCAGAAGGCAAGGAGCTCCTACGAGCAGTACTTC.